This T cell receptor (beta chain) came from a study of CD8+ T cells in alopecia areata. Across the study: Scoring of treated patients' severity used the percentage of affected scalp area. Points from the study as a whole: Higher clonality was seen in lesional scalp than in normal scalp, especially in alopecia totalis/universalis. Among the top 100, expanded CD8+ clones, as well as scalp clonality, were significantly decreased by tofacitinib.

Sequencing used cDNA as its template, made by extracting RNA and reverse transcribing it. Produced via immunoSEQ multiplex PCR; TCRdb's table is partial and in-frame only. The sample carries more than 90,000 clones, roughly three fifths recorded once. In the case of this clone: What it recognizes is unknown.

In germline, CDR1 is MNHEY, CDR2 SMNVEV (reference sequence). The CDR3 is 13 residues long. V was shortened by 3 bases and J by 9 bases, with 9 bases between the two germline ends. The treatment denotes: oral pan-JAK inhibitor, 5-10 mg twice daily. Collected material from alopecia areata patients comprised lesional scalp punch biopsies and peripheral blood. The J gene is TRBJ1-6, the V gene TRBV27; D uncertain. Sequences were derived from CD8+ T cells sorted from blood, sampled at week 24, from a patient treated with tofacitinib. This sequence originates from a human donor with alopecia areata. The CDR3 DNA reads TGTGCCAGCAGTTTCGAGGGAATTTCACCCCTCCACTTT. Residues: CASSFEGISPLHF.